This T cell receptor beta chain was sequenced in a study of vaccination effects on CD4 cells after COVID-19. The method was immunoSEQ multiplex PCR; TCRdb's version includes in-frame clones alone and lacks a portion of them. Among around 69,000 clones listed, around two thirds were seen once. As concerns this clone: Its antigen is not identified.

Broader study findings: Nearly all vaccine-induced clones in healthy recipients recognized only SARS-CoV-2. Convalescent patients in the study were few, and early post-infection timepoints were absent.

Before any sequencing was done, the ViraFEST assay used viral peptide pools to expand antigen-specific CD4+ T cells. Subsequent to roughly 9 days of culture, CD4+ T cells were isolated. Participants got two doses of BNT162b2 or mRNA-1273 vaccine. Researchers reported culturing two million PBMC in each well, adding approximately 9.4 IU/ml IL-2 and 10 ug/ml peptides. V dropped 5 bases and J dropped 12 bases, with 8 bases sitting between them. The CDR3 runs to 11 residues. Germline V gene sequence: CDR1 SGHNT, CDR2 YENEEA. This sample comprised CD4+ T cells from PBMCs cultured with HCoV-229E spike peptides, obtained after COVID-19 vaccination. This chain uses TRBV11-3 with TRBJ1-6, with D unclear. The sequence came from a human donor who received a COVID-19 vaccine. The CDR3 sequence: CASSPTGPLHF. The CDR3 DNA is TGTGCCAGCAGCCCTACTGGACCCCTCCACTTT.